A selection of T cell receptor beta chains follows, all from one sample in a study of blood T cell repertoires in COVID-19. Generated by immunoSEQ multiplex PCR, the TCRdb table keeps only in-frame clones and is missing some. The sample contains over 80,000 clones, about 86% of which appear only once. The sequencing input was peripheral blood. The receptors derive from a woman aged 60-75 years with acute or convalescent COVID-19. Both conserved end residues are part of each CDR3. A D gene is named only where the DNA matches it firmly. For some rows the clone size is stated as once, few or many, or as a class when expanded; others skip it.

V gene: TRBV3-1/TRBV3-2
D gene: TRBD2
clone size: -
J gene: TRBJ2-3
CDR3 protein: CASSQDVLSGRRTDTQYF
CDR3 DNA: TGTGCCAGCAGCCAAGATGTCCTTAGCGGGAGGCGCACAGATACGCAGTATTTT

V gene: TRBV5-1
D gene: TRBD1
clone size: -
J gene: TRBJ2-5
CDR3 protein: CASSPTGGRETQYF
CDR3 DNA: TGCGCCAGCAGCCCGACAGGGGGCAGAGAGACCCAGTACTTC

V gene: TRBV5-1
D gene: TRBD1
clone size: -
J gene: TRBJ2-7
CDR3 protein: CASSLAQGAHEQYF
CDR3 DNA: TGCGCCAGCAGCTTGGCTCAGGGGGCTCACGAGCAGTACTTC

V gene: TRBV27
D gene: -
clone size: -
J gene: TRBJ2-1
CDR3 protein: CASSWVRGNEQFF
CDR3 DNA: TGTGCCAGCAGTTGGGTACGAGGCAATGAGCAGTTCTTC

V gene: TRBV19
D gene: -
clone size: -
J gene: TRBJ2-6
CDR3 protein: CASTVSGANVLTF
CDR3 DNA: TGTGCCAGTACGGTCTCTGGGGCCAACGTCCTGACTTTC

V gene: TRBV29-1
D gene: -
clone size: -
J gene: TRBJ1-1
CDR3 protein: CSASQGGDTEAFF
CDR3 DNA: TGCAGCGCTTCCCAGGGAGGGGACACTGAAGCTTTCTTT

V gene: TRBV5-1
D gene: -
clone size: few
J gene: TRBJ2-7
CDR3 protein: CASSLSPPNIYEQYF
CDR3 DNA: TGCGCCAGCAGCTTGAGCCCCCCTAATATCTACGAGCAGTACTTC

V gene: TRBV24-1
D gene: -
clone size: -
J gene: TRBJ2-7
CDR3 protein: CATEESGPSYEQYF
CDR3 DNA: TGTGCCACCGAAGAGAGTGGTCCCTCCTACGAGCAGTACTTC

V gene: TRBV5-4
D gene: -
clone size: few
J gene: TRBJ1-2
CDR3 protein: CASSLDPANYGYTF
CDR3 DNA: TGTGCCAGCAGCTTGGACCCGGCTAACTATGGCTACACCTTC

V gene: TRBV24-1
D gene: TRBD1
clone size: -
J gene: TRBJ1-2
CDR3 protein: CATSDFGTGLHTF
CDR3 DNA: TGTGCCACCAGTGATTTCGGGACAGGCTTACACACCTTC

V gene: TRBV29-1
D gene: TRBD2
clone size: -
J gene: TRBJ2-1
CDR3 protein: CSVSGLAGFSEQFF
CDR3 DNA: TGCAGCGTTTCGGGACTAGCGGGATTTAGTGAGCAGTTCTTC

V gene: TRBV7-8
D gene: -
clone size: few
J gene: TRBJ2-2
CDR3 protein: CASRGNSGTGELFF
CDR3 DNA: TGTGCCAGCAGGGGGAATTCGGGAACCGGGGAGCTGTTTTTT